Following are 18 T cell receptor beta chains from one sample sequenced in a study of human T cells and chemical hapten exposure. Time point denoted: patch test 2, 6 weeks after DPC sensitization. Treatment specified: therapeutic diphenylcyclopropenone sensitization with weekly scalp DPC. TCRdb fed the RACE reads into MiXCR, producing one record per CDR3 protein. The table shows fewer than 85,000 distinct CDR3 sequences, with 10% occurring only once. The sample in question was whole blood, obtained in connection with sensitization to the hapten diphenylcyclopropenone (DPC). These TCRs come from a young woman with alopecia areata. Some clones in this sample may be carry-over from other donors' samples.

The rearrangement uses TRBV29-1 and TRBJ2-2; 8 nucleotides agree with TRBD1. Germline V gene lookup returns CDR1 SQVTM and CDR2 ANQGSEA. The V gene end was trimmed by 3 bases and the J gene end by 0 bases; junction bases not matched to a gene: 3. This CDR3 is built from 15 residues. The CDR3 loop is CSVDWTGSNTGELFF. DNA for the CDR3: TGCAGCGTTGACTGGACAGGGTCGAACACCGGGGAGCTGTTTTTT.

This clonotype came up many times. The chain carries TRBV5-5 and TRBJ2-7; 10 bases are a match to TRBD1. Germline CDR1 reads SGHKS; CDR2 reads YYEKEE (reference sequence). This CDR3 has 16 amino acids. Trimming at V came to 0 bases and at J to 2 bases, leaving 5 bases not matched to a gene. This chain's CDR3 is CASSLEWTGGTYEQYF. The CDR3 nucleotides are TGTGCCAGCAGCTTGGAATGGACAGGGGGTACCTACGAGCAGTACTTC.

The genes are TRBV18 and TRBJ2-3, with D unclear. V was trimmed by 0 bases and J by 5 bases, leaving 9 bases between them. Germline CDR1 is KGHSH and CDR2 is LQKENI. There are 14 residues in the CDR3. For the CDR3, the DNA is TGTGCCAGCTCACCACCGGTCAGAGTAGATACGCAGTATTTT. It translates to CASSPPVRVDTQYF.

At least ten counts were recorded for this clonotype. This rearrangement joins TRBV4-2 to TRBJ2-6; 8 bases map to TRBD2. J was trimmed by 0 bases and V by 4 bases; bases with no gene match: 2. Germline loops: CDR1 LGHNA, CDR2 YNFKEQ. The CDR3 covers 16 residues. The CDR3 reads CASSLGRDSGANVLTF. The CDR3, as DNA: TGTGCCAGCAGCCTCGGGAGGGACTCTGGGGCCAACGTCCTGACTTTC.

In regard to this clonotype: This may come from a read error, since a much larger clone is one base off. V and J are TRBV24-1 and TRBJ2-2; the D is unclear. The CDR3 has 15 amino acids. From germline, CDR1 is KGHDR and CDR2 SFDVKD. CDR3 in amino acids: CTTSATNPNTGELFF. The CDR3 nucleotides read TGTACCACCAGTGCCACTAACCCGAACACCGGGGAGCTGTTTTTT.

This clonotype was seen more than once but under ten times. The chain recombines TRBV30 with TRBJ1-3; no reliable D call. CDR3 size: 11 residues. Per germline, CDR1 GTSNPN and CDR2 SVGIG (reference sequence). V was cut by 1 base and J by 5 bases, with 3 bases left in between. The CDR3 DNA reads TGTGCCTGGAGTGGTAGAAACACCATATATTTT. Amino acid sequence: CAWSGRNTIYF.

In nucleotides, the CDR3 is TGTGCCAGCAGCTTCAACGGGGCGGGGGCGACGGGAGATACGCAGTATTTT. This codes for CASSFNGAGATGDTQYF. The chain is built from TRBV11-3 and TRBJ2-3; TRBD2 is a possible D gene (7 bases). The CDR3 is 17 amino acids. Germline values: CDR1 SGHNT, CDR2 YENEEA. Deletions cut 3 bases from V and 5 bases from J, with 21 bases between.

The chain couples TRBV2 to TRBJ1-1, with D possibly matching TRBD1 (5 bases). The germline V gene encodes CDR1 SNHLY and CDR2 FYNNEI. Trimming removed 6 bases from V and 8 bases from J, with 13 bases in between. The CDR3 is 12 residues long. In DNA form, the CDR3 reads TGTGCCAGCAGATGGGAGGGGAACGAAGCTTTCTTT. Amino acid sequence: CASRWEGNEAFF.

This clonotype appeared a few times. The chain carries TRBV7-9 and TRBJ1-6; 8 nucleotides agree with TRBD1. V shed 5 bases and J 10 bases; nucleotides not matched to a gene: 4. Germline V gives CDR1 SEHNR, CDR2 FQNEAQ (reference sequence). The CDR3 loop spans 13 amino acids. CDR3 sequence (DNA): TGTGCCAGCAGCAACACAGGGGGATCACCCCTCCACTTT. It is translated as CASSNTGGSPLHF.

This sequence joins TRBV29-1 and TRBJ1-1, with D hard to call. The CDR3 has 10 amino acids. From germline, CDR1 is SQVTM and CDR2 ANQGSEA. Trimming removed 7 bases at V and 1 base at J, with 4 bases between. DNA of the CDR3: TGCAGCGGTACGAACACTGAAGCTTTCTTT. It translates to CSGTNTEAFF.

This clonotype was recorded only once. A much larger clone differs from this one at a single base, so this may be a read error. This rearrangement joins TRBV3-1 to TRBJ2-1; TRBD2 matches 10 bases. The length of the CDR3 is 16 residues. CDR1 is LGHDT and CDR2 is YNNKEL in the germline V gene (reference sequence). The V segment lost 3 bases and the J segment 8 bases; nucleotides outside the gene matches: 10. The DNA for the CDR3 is TGTGCCAGCAGCCAGGTTAGACTAGCGGGCAACGATGAGCAGTTCTTC. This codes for CASSQVRLAGNDEQFF.

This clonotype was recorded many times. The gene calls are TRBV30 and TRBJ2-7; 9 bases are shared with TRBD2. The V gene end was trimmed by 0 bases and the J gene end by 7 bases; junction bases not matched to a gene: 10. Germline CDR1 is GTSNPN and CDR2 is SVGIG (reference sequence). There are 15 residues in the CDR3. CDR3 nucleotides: TGTGCCTGGAGTGTACGAGCGGGAGGCCGTCCGGAGCAGTACTTC. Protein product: CAWSVRAGGRPEQYF. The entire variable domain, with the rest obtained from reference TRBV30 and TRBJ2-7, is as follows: SQTIHQWPATLVQPVGSPLSLECTVEGTSNPNLYWYRQAAGRGLQLLFYSVGIGQISSEVPQNLSASRPQDRQFILSSKKLLLSDSGFYLCAWSVRAGGRPEQYFGPGTRLTVT.

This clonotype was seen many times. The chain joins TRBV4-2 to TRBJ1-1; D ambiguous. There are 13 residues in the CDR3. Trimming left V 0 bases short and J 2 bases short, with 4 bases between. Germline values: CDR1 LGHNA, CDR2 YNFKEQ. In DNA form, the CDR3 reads TGTGCCAGCAGCCAAGATGTCAACACTGAAGCTTTCTTT. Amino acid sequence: CASSQDVNTEAFF.

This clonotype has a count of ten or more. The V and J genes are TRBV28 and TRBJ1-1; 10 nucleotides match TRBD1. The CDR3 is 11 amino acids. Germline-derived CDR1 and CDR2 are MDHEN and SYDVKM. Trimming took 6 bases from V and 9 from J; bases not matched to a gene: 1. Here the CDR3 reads CASRDRGKAFF. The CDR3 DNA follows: TGTGCCAGCAGGGACAGGGGGAAAGCTTTCTTT.

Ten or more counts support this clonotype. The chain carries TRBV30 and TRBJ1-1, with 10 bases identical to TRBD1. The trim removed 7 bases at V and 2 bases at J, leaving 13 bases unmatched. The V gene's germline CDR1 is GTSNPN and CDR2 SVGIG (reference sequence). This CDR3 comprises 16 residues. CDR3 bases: TGTGCCTTCTTAGACAGGGGGCGATTGTTAAACACTGAAGCTTTCTTT. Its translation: CAFLDRGRLLNTEAFF.

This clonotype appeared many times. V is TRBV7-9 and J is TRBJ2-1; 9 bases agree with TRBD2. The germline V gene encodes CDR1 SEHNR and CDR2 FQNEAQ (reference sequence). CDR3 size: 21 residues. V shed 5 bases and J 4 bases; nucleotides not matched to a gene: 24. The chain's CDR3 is CASSPTVAGVSQATRYNEQFF. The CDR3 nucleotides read TGTGCCAGCAGCCCAACAGTAGCGGGAGTATCCCAAGCCACCCGTTACAATGAGCAGTTCTTC.

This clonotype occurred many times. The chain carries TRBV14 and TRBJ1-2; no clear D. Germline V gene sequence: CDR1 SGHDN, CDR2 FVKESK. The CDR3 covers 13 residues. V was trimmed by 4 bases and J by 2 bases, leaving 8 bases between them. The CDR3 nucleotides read TGTGCCAGCAGCCCAGGACCGAACTATGGCTACACCTTC. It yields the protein CASSPGPNYGYTF.

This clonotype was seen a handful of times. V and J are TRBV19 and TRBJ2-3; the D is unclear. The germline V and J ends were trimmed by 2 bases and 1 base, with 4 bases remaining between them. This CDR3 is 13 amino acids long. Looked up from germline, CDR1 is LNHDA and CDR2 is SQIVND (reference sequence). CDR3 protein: CASSISGTDTQYF. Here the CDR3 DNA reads TGTGCCAGTAGTATATCTGGCACAGATACGCAGTATTTT.